The 18 T cell receptor beta chains below were found in one sample sequenced in a study of T cells after yellow fever vaccination. Each CDR3 protein is one row after TCRdb ran MiXCR on the 5' RACE reads. The repertoire includes 75,000 to 100,000 distinct CDR3 sequences, 8% to 10% of them detected once, and approximately 17% sits in the top ten. Sequenced here: CD8+ T cells not binding an NS4B(214-222) dextramer, sorted from PBMCs, sampled approximately 16 days after the first yellow fever vaccination. The receptors derive from a man aged 18 to 29 who received the YFV17D yellow fever vaccine.

This clonotype has a handful of counts. The chain recombines TRBV23-1 with TRBJ2-7; 9 bases fit TRBD1. TRBV23-1 is given ORF status, its function remaining uncertain. The CDR3 contains 15 residues. J was trimmed by 5 bases and V by 8 bases; bases with no gene match: 13. The CDR3 DNA follows: TGCGCCAGCGGCCTGGGACAGGGAGAAACGGACGAGCAGTACGTC. It yields the protein CASGLGQGETDEQYV.

This chain links TRBV4-3 with TRBJ1-1; D gene unclear. The V end was cut by 0 bases, the J end by 6 bases, with 8 bases between. The CDR3 consists of 13 residues. Germline CDR1 LGHNA, CDR2 YSLEER. DNA for the CDR3: TGCGCCAGCAGCCAAGACGGTGGGTCTGAAGCTTTCTTT. Amino acid sequence: CASSQDGGSEAFF.

The chain carries TRBV5-6 and TRBJ1-6; D call uncertain. CDR1 and CDR2 (germline): SGHDT, YYEEEE. This CDR3 is built from 17 residues. V shed 7 bases and J shed 0 bases, with 17 bases lying between them. In DNA, the CDR3 is TGTGCCAGCCAACCCGGGCCCCGCAGCTCCTATAATTCACCCCTCCACTTT. Translation gives CASQPGPRSSYNSPLHF.

This clonotype was picked up a small number of times. The chain combines TRBV4-1 with TRBJ2-1; D is possibly TRBD1 (7 bases). Per the germline V gene, CDR1 is MGHRA and CDR2 is YSYEKL. Trimming left V 1 base short and J 3 bases short, with 10 bases between. The CDR3 sequence is 15 residues long. The CDR3 nucleotides read TGCGCCAGCAGCCAAGGCAGGGGGGTCTACAATGAGCAGTTCTTC. This gives the protein CASSQGRGVYNEQFF.

There are a few counts of this clonotype. The rearrangement links TRBV4-1 to TRBJ2-1, with TRBD2 matching over 9 bases. This CDR3 region has 16 residues. Germline V gene sequence: CDR1 MGHRA, CDR2 YSYEKL. V lost 3 bases and J lost 9; bases outside the gene matches: 12. The DNA for the CDR3 is TGCGCCAGCAGCCAGGCTGGCGGGGGGGCCCTTGGTGAGCAGTTCTTC. Its translation is CASSQAGGGALGEQFF.

This clonotype has a count of ten or more. This chain links TRBV24-1 with TRBJ2-1, with TRBD1 as a possible D gene (5 bases). The CDR3 loop spans 13 amino acids. Germline V lookup: CDR1 KGHDR, CDR2 SFDVKD. V was shortened by 6 bases and J by 4 bases, with 9 bases between the two germline ends. The CDR3 DNA follows: TGTGCCACCAGTAGGGGTGATTACAATGAGCAGTTCTTC. Amino acids: CATSRGDYNEQFF.

In this sample, this clonotype turned up many times. The CDR3 DNA reads TGTGCCAGCAGCGACCGGAACTACGAGCAGTACTTC. Its translation: CASSDRNYEQYF. This chain links TRBV9 with TRBJ2-7; unclear D gene. The CDR3 totals 12 residues. Germline V gene sequence: CDR1 SGDLS, CDR2 YYNGEE. Trimming took 3 bases from V and 3 from J, leaving 7 bases between them.

This clonotype has only a few counts. The V call is TRBV24-1, the J call TRBJ2-2; D gene ambiguous. Germline lookup yields CDR1 KGHDR and CDR2 SFDVKD. There are 12 residues in the CDR3. The ends were cut back, 6 bases at V and 5 bases at J, with 6 bases in the middle. The CDR3 loop reads CATSLGTGELFF. In DNA, the CDR3 is TGTGCCACCAGTCTCGGAACCGGGGAGCTGTTTTTT.

This clonotype was observed at least ten times. The gene calls are TRBV20-1 and TRBJ2-4; D is ambiguous. V gave up 6 bases and J gave up 7 bases, with 16 bases separating them. The CDR3 length is 13 residues. CDR1 is DFQATT and CDR2 is SNEGSKA in the germline V gene (reference sequence). Here the CDR3 reads CSARVPVRNIQYF. The CDR3 DNA follows: TGCAGTGCCCGGGTGCCAGTTCGGAACATTCAGTACTTC.

This clonotype was observed many times. The chain links TRBV29-1 to TRBJ2-1, with a tentative D call TRBD1 (5 bases). The CDR3 extends over 11 amino acids. V lost 3 bases, J lost 5 bases, and 5 bases lay in between. Germline V CDR1 and CDR2: SQVTM, ANQGSEA. The CDR3 DNA is TGCAGCGTTGACAGGGACAATGAGCAGTTCTTC. Residues: CSVDRDNEQFF.

The V and J genes are TRBV27 and TRBJ2-7; D is perhaps TRBD2 (6 bases). The ends were cut back, 6 bases at V and 1 base at J, with 13 bases in the middle. CDR3 length: 14 residues. CDR1 MNHEY and CDR2 SMNVEV come from the germline V gene (reference sequence). CDR3 amino acids: CASRSGLTSYEQYF. The CDR3 region has the DNA TGTGCCAGCAGATCGGGACTCACGTCCTACGAGCAGTACTTC.

The rearrangement uses TRBV7-2 and TRBJ2-1; 13 positions match TRBD2. The CDR3 consists of 17 residues. The germline gives CDR1 SGHTA, CDR2 FQGNSA. V dropped 4 bases and J dropped 1; count of bases not matched to a gene: 4. The CDR3 region is CASSSPGLAGSYNEQFF. CDR3 sequence (DNA): TGTGCCAGCAGCTCCCCGGGACTAGCGGGATCCTACAATGAGCAGTTCTTC.

V usage is TRBV24-1 and J usage is TRBJ1-2; TRBD1 is a possible D gene (6 bases). Between the trimmed V and J ends, which lost 5 bases and 4 bases, there was a span of 13 bases. CDR1 is KGHDR and CDR2 is SFDVKD in the germline V gene. The CDR3 spans 14 residues. DNA of the CDR3: TGTGCCACCAGTGCGGGGGCACGCGGCTATGGCTACACCTTC. It translates to CATSAGARGYGYTF.

This clonotype has just a few counts. V usage is TRBV24-1 and J usage is TRBJ1-1; D is ambiguous. CDR3 length: 15 residues. Trimming pared 4 bases from V and 4 bases from J, leaving 15 bases between. Germline V CDR1 and CDR2: KGHDR, SFDVKD. The CDR3 region is CATSDPRDVGTEAFF. In DNA form, the CDR3 reads TGTGCCACCAGTGACCCTCGCGACGTTGGCACTGAAGCTTTCTTT.

CDR3 DNA: TGCGCCAGCAGCCAAGCTAGGCCCAGCTCCTACGAGCAGTACTTC. It specifies CASSQARPSSYEQYF. The V call is TRBV4-3, the J call TRBJ2-7; D unresolved. The V gene's germline CDR1 is LGHNA and CDR2 YSLEER. Trimming removed 1 base from V and 0 bases from J, with 10 bases in between. The CDR3 is 15 residues long.

This clonotype has ten or more counts. This chain connects TRBV3-1 to TRBJ2-7; 7 nucleotides line up with TRBD2. CDR1 is LGHDT and CDR2 is YNNKEL in the germline V gene (reference sequence). V lost 1 base, J lost 2 bases, and 14 bases stayed unmatched. The CDR3 spans 18 residues. CDR3 amino acids: CASSQAVTGGLKAYEQYF. CDR3 bases: TGTGCCAGCAGCCAAGCGGTTACGGGGGGACTTAAAGCCTACGAGCAGTACTTC.

The chain couples TRBV7-9 to TRBJ2-7; tentatively, D is TRBD2 (5 bases). V dropped 5 bases and J dropped 1 base, with 15 bases sitting between them. This CDR3 has 15 amino acids. From germline, CDR1 is SEHNR and CDR2 FQNEAQ (reference sequence). The DNA of the CDR3 is TGTGCCAGCAGCCCTAGGTCTAGCTTTTCCTACGAGCAGTACTTC. Protein product: CASSPRSSFSYEQYF.

This clonotype was observed many times. Mismatch with germline at one junction end may stem from a read error. This sequence joins TRBV24-1 and TRBJ1-2, with a weak D call TRBD1 (6 bases). The germline V gene has CDR1 KGHDR and CDR2 SFDVKD. This CDR3 is built from 13 residues. CDR3 protein: CATSDQRTDTYFF. In DNA form, the CDR3 reads TGTGCCACCAGTGATCAGCGGACAGATACATATTTCTTC.